This passage covers 9 T cell receptor beta chains from one sample sequenced in a study of beta chain features in type 1 diabetes. Every bit of the isolated RNA underwent reverse transcription, so sequencing read expressed TCRB transcripts. Data came from immunoSEQ multiplex PCR; TCRdb stores just in-frame clones and leaves some out. Among roughly 290,000 clones listed, roughly 8% were seen once. Sequencing was performed on central memory CD4+ T cells from blood. These receptors all stem from a woman aged 18-35 years in good health.

In its sample, this clone was seen a few times. The chain links TRBV30 to TRBJ2-5; weak D call: TRBD2 (5 bases). The germline gives CDR1 GTSNPN, CDR2 SVGIG (reference sequence). Deletions cut 6 bases from V and 11 bases from J, with 25 bases between. The CDR3 contains 14 residues. The CDR3: CACSWGVPPGEQYF. In DNA, the CDR3 is TGTGCCTGTTCCTGGGGAGTCCCTCCTGGTGAGCAGTACTTC.

The chain uses TRBV7-2 and TRBJ2-7, with a weak D call TRBD1 (5 bases). V dropped 7 bases and J dropped 2 bases, with 12 bases sitting between them. Germline V gene sequence: CDR1 SGHTA, CDR2 FQGNSA. This CDR3 is built from 13 residues. The CDR3 DNA is TGTGCCAGCAAAAGTGCAGGGACCTACGAGCAGTACGTC. Amino acids: CASKSAGTYEQYV.

In this sample, this clone turned up once. This rearrangement joins TRBV30 to TRBJ2-2; 14 nucleotides agree with TRBD2. The CDR3 consists of 17 residues. V was pared by 3 bases and J by 9 bases, with 12 bases of the junction left unmatched. CDR1 and CDR2 from the germline V gene are GTSNPN and SVGIG (reference sequence). CDR3: CAWSPGTSGSEVRELFF. The DNA of the CDR3 is TGTGCCTGGAGCCCCGGGACTAGCGGGAGTGAGGTCCGGGAGCTGTTTTTT.

J is TRBJ2-7 and V is TRBV4-3, with TRBD1 matching 9 bases. Germline CDR1 reads LGHNA; CDR2 reads YSLEER. The CDR3 is 18 amino acids. V trimming: 4 bases; J trimming: 3 bases; junction bases outside the gene matches: 16. This chain's CDR3 is CASSLKPTGGEKLYEQYV. In DNA form, the CDR3 reads TGCGCCAGCAGCCTCAAACCAACAGGGGGCGAAAAACTCTACGAGCAGTACGTC.

This clone has just a few counts. V is TRBV7-9 and J is TRBJ1-3; D uncertain. V lost 1 base to trimming and J lost 2 bases, with 12 bases between them. Germline-derived CDR1 and CDR2 are SEHNR and FQNEAQ (reference sequence). The CDR3 has 16 amino acids. CDR3 region: CASSLGLGSPGNTIYF. DNA for the CDR3: TGTGCCAGCAGCTTAGGCTTGGGGAGCCCTGGAAACACCATATATTTT.

V and J are TRBV6-1 and TRBJ2-5; the D is unclear. The CDR3 spans 12 residues. CDR1 is MNHNS and CDR2 is SASEGT in the germline V gene. Trimming left V 3 bases short and J 8 bases short, with 10 bases between. The chain's CDR3 is CASSETWGTQYF. For the CDR3, the DNA is TGTGCCAGCAGTGAGACCTGGGGAACCCAGTACTTC.

The chain recombines TRBV6-4 with TRBJ2-3; D possibly corresponds to TRBD2 (5 bases). The CDR3 sequence is 15 residues long. V was shortened by 8 bases and J by 0 bases, with 15 bases between the two germline ends. Germline CDR1 and CDR2: MRHNA and SNTAGT. The CDR3 protein is CASSRTFFSTDTQYF. The CDR3 DNA reads as TGTGCCAGCTCAAGGACTTTTTTTAGCACAGATACGCAGTATTTT.

This clone has more than one count but fewer than ten. A read error may be the cause here, since a much bigger clone is one base away. The rearrangement links TRBV6-1 to TRBJ2-6; D is ambiguous. The CDR3 covers 13 residues. The germline CDR1 and CDR2 sequences are MNHNS and SASEGT. Trimming removed 6 bases from V and 0 bases from J, with 3 bases in between. This CDR3 is CASSRSGANVLTF. The CDR3 DNA follows: TGTGCCAGCAGCCGCTCTGGGGCCAACGTCCTGACTTTC.

This clone has ten or more counts. The rearrangement links TRBV29-1 to TRBJ2-4; D unresolved. CDR1 is SQVTM and CDR2 is ANQGSEA in the germline V gene. This CDR3 region has 14 residues. Trimming took 3 bases from V and 1 from J, leaving 10 bases between them. CDR3 DNA: TGCAGCGTTGAGAATGGTAGGGCCAAAAACATTCAGTACTTC. It translates to CSVENGRAKNIQYF. Complete variable domain (other parts from reference TRBV29-1 and TRBJ2-4): SAVISQKPSRDICQRGTSLTIQCQVDSQVTMMFWYRQQPGQSLTLIATANQGSEATYESGFVIDKFPISRPNLTFSTLTVSNMSPEDSSIYLCSVENGRAKNIQYFGAGTRLSVL.